One sample yielded the 10 T cell receptor beta chains listed below, sequenced in a study of blood T cell repertoires in COVID-19. Sequencing used immunoSEQ multiplex PCR; TCRdb keeps in-frame clones, though not all of them. The sample carries over 100,000 clones, approximately 82% recorded once. Sequenced sample: peripheral blood. These receptor sequences come from a woman in her sixties or seventies with acute or convalescent COVID-19.

The rearrangement uses TRBV5-8 and TRBJ1-1; D may be TRBD1 (5 bases). The V gene's germline CDR1 is SGHTS and CDR2 YDEGEE. V lost 1 base, J lost 5 bases, and 12 bases lay in between. The CDR3 covers 14 residues. The CDR3 sequence: CASSLRGSGTEAFF. CDR3 DNA sequence: TGTGCCAGCAGCTTGCGGGGGAGTGGGACTGAAGCTTTCTTT.

This clone was detected only once. CDR3 in DNA: TGTGCCAGCAGCGTAGCTATAAATCCAGGGGATCATGGCTACACCTTC. As protein: CASSVAINPGDHGYTF. V gene TRBV9 combines with J gene TRBJ1-2; a weak D match, TRBD1 (6 bases). Deletions cut 0 bases from V and 6 bases from J, with 18 bases between. Germline-derived CDR1 and CDR2 are SGDLS and YYNGEE. This CDR3 region has 16 residues.

The chain couples TRBV6-5 to TRBJ2-3, with 8 positions matching TRBD2. The V and J ends lost 8 bases and 0 bases, in that order; junction bases with no gene match: 7. The CDR3 has 15 residues. CDR1 is MNHEY and CDR2 is SVGAGI in the germline V gene. Here the CDR3 DNA reads TGTGCCAGCCGCCGGGGGGGGTTAAGCACAGATACGCAGTATTTT. It codes for CASRRGGLSTDTQYF.

The chain joins TRBV25-1 to TRBJ2-7; no firm D call. Trimming pared 8 bases from V and 2 bases from J, leaving 10 bases between. Per germline, CDR1 MGHDK and CDR2 SYGVNS. This CDR3 has 12 amino acids. This CDR3 reads CASGPGTYEQYF. The CDR3 region has the DNA TGTGCCAGCGGGCCAGGTACCTACGAGCAGTACTTC.

CDR3 nucleotide sequence: TGCAGCGTTGCTCCCCTTTATGCGGGGGCGGGGGAGCAGTACTTC. Translation gives CSVAPLYAGAGEQYF. V usage is TRBV29-1 and J usage is TRBJ2-7; weak D call: TRBD2 (7 bases). Germline-derived CDR1 and CDR2 are SQVTM and ANQGSEA. This CDR3 is 15 amino acids long. Trimming pared 4 bases from V and 7 bases from J, leaving 23 bases between.

This clone came up a few times. V and J are TRBV5-4 and TRBJ1-1; 7 nucleotides match TRBD1. Germline trimming cut 2 bases from V and 0 bases from J; bases unmatched to any gene: 1. Germline V gene sequence: CDR1 SGHNT, CDR2 YYREEE (reference sequence). The length of the CDR3 is 14 residues. Here the CDR3 DNA reads TGTGCCAGCAGCTTCGGGACAGTGAACACTGAAGCTTTCTTT. This gives the protein CASSFGTVNTEAFF.

The rearrangement links TRBV6-5 to TRBJ2-5; D is perhaps TRBD2 (6 bases). Germline lookup yields CDR1 MNHEY and CDR2 SVGAGI. V was trimmed by 8 bases and J by 0 bases, leaving 13 bases between them. The CDR3 consists of 14 residues. CDR3 amino acids: CASGWRGYQETQYF. CDR3 DNA: TGTGCCAGCGGCTGGCGGGGATACCAAGAGACCCAGTACTTC.

The table lists this clone with a few counts. This chain joins TRBV7-9 and TRBJ1-1, with a weak D call TRBD1 (6 bases). Germline V lookup: CDR1 SEHNR, CDR2 FQNEAQ (reference sequence). V shed 7 bases and J shed 5 bases, with 14 bases lying between them. CDR3 length equals 13 residues. CDR3 sequence (DNA): TGTGCCAGCACCCTTGGTCAGGGGACTGAAGCTTTCTTT. Translating gives CASTLGQGTEAFF.

A single count supports this clone. This rearrangement joins TRBV2 to TRBJ1-1; TRBD1 is a possible D gene (6 bases). Germline V gene lookup returns CDR1 SNHLY and CDR2 FYNNEI. Trimming took 6 bases from V and 0 from J, leaving 8 bases between them. The CDR3 is made up of 13 amino acids. CDR3 protein: CASRQGMNTEAFF. The CDR3 bases are TGTGCCAGCAGGCAGGGGATGAACACTGAAGCTTTCTTT. Combining the CDR3 with reference TRBV2 and TRBJ1-1 gives the whole variable domain EPEVTQTPSHQVTQMGQEVILRCVPISNHLYFYWYRQILGQKVEFLVSFYNNEISEKSEIFDDQFSVERPDGSNFTLKIRSTKLEDSAMYFCASRQGMNTEAFFGQGTRLTVV.

This chain connects TRBV4-3 to TRBJ2-2; maybe TRBD1 (7 bases). Germline V gene lookup returns CDR1 LGHNA and CDR2 YSLEER. V shed 3 bases and J shed 7 bases, with 12 bases lying between them. The CDR3 sequence is 14 residues long. CDR3 residues: CASSQEGASGELFF. DNA for the CDR3: TGCGCCAGCAGCCAGGAGGGGGCTAGCGGGGAGCTGTTTTTT.